These 26 T cell receptor beta chains came from one sample sequenced in a study of blood T cells in healthy people across ages. Combining a sample-barcoded 5' primer with a J-beta primer mix, a second PCR ran for roughly 7 to 11 cycles. MiXCR was run by TCRdb on the 5' RACE reads, yielding one entry per CDR3 protein. The sample carries about 1,500,000 distinct CDR3 sequences, 28% recorded once. Sample: blood. The receptors were sampled from a woman aged 25 to 39 in good health.

About this clonotype itself: Its ends do not fully match the called genes, so a read error is possible. The V call is TRBV12-3 or TRBV12-4, the J call TRBJ2-3, with D possibly TRBD2 on 6 matching bases. This CDR3 has 14 amino acids. The CDR3 loop reads CASSDTAGFDTQYF. The CDR3 nucleotides are TGTGCCAGCAGTGATACCGCGGGGTTCGATACTCAGTATTTT.

The sample holds many counts of this clonotype. This chain uses TRBV9 with TRBJ1-2, with D maybe TRBD1 (5 bases). Germline V gene sequence: CDR1 SGDLS, CDR2 YYNGEE. This CDR3 region has 14 residues. With 3 bases removed from V and 7 bases from J, the gap between germline ends came to 16 bases. The CDR3 sequence: CASSASGIQGGYTF. The CDR3 DNA is TGTGCCAGCAGCGCATCAGGGATTCAAGGTGGCTACACCTTC.

This clonotype was seen at least ten times. The chain recombines TRBV7-9 with TRBJ2-5; D is unclear. V dropped 5 bases and J dropped 6 bases, with 10 bases sitting between them. CDR1 is SEHNR, CDR2 FQNEAQ, per germline (reference sequence). This CDR3 region has 12 residues. The CDR3, as DNA: TGTGCCAGCAGCCTAGACTGGAAGACCCAGTACTTC. Its protein product is CASSLDWKTQYF.

There are many counts of this clonotype. This sequence joins TRBV20-1 and TRBJ2-6; the D is unclear. Trimming shortened V by 1 base and J by 0 bases, and 7 bases separated the two germline ends. The CDR3 loop spans 15 amino acids. In germline, CDR1 is DFQATT, CDR2 SNEGSKA (reference sequence). CDR3 residues: CSARVSHSGANVLTF. The CDR3 region has the DNA TGCAGTGCTAGAGTCAGCCACTCTGGGGCCAACGTCCTGACTTTC.

About this clonotype itself: Given a much more abundant clone one base away, this may be a read error. The chain combines TRBV20-1 with TRBJ2-6; a weak D match, TRBD1 (6 bases). The length of the CDR3 is 12 residues. In germline, CDR1 is DFQATT, CDR2 SNEGSKA (reference sequence). The CDR3 DNA reads as TGCAGTGCTAGAGAGGGGGCCAACGTCCGGACTTTC. It specifies CSAREGANVRTF.

This CDR3 reads CASSPLSPGGHETQYF. CDR3 nucleotides: TGTGCCAGCAGCCCCCTTAGCCCGGGGGGCCACGAGACCCAGTACTTC. V and J are TRBV7-9 and TRBJ2-5; weak D call: TRBD2 (7 bases). The germline V and J ends were trimmed by 5 bases and 5 bases, with 21 bases remaining between them. The CDR3 has 16 amino acids. CDR1 and CDR2 (germline): SEHNR, FQNEAQ (reference sequence).

This clonotype appeared a few times. One end of the junction fails to match germline, which may point to a read error. CDR3 amino acids: CTSSENPSPNIQYF. In DNA, the CDR3 is TGTACCAGCAGTGAAAATCCGTCACCAAACATTCAGTACTTC. This sequence joins TRBV2 and TRBJ2-4; D not certain. Germline lookup yields CDR1 SNHLY and CDR2 FYNNEI. This CDR3 contains 14 residues.

The chain carries TRBV9 and TRBJ1-2, with D possibly matching TRBD1 (5 bases). Germline CDR1 reads SGDLS; CDR2 reads YYNGEE. Deletions cut 4 bases from V and 6 bases from J, with 19 bases between. CDR3 length: 15 residues. The CDR3 DNA reads TGTGCCAGCAGCCCCCTATTGAGGGGCGCAAATGGCTACACCTTC. Translation gives CASSPLLRGANGYTF. Full variable domain (outside the CDR3, taken from reference TRBV9 and TRBJ1-2): DSGVTQTPKHLITATGQRVTLRCSPRSGDLSVYWYQQSLDQGLQFLIQYYNGEERAKGNILERFSAQQFPDLHSELNLSSLELGDSALYFCASSPLLRGANGYTFGSGTRLTVV.

This clonotype was detected many times. V is TRBV7-3 and J is TRBJ2-6; 7 bases agree with TRBD1. The CDR3 totals 14 residues. Trimming cost V 5 bases and J 7 bases; bases outside gene matches: 5. Per the germline V gene, CDR1 is SGHTA and CDR2 is FQGTGA. The CDR3 here is CASSPDRVANVLTF. The DNA of the CDR3 is TGTGCCAGCAGCCCTGACAGGGTAGCCAACGTCCTGACTTTC.

This clonotype was seen a few times. The rearrangement links TRBV12-3 or TRBV12-4 to TRBJ2-3; D not certain. V dropped 2 bases and J dropped 6 bases, with 6 bases sitting between them. The CDR3 spans 12 residues. The CDR3 DNA reads as TGTGCCAGCAGTTTAAGTTGGGATACGCAGTATTTT. This codes for CASSLSWDTQYF.

Comments on this clonotype: As the CDR3 is not closed by the conserved phenylalanine or tryptophan, this likely results from a read error. The chain has TRBV7-9 and TRBJ2-7, with D uncertain. The V end lost 5 bases, the J end lost 2 bases, and 13 bases lay between the germline ends. The CDR3 length is 14 residues. The V gene's germline CDR1 is SEHNR and CDR2 FQNEAQ (reference sequence). The CDR3 loop is CASSRDRGAYEQYC. The CDR3 nucleotides read TGTGCCAGCAGCCGTGACCGTGGGGCCTACGAGCAGTACTGC.

The V gene is TRBV7-9, the J gene TRBJ1-2; weak D call: TRBD1 (6 bases). Trimming took off 2 bases at V and 6 bases at J, with 16 bases between the two ends. Germline assignment: CDR1 SEHNR and CDR2 FQNEAQ (reference sequence). This CDR3 is 15 amino acids long. The CDR3 loop reads CASSLSTGRRDGYTF. The CDR3 DNA follows: TGTGCCAGCAGCTTATCTACAGGGAGACGGGATGGCTACACCTTC.

The table lists this clonotype with a few counts. The V call is TRBV3-1, the J call TRBJ2-1; unclear D gene. Trimming removed 0 bases from V and 8 bases from J, with 17 bases in between. This CDR3 has 16 residues. Germline V lookup: CDR1 LGHDT, CDR2 YNNKEL (reference sequence). In nucleotides, the CDR3 is TGTGCCAGCAGCCAAGAGAGGCTACCGGGCATCGATGAGCAGTTCTTC. Residues: CASSQERLPGIDEQFF.

This clonotype was found many times. The rearrangement joins TRBV5-1 to TRBJ2-1; possible D gene TRBD1, 7 bases. Germline V CDR1 and CDR2: SGHRS, YFSETQ. This CDR3 has 12 amino acids. Trimming removed 3 bases from V and 9 bases from J, with 10 bases in between. The CDR3 here is CASSWGDSEQFF. Written as DNA, the CDR3 is TGCGCCAGCAGCTGGGGGGACAGTGAGCAGTTCTTC. Supplemented by reference TRBV5-1 and TRBJ2-1, the full variable domain reads KAGVTQTPRYLIKTRGQQVTLSCSPISGHRSVSWYQQTPGQGLQFLFEYFSETQRNKGNFPGRFSGRQFSNSRSEMNVSTLELGDSALYLCASSWGDSEQFFGPGTRLTVL.

This chain links TRBV12-3 or TRBV12-4 with TRBJ2-7, with D perhaps TRBD1 (6 bases). This CDR3 has 14 residues. V lost 5 bases, J lost 1 base, and 12 bases lay in between. CDR3 residues: CASSGTLRSYEQYF. The CDR3, as DNA: TGTGCCAGCAGTGGGACACTACGATCCTACGAGCAGTACTTC.

The chain couples TRBV5-1 to TRBJ1-1; the D gene is possibly TRBD1 (6 bases). CDR1 SGHRS and CDR2 YFSETQ come from the germline V gene. The V end was cut by 0 bases, the J end by 4 bases, with 13 bases between. The CDR3 is 15 amino acids. The CDR3 spells CASSLDGGQPTEAFF. The CDR3, as DNA: TGCGCCAGCAGCTTGGACGGGGGGCAGCCCACTGAAGCTTTCTTT. Variable domain in full (rest from reference TRBV5-1 and TRBJ1-1): KAGVTQTPRYLIKTRGQQVTLSCSPISGHRSVSWYQQTPGQGLQFLFEYFSETQRNKGNFPGRFSGRQFSNSRSEMNVSTLELGDSALYLCASSLDGGQPTEAFFGQGTRLTVV.

This sequence joins TRBV10-1 and TRBJ2-7, with TRBD1 identical over 9 bases. Germline assignment: CDR1 WNHNN and CDR2 SYGVQD (reference sequence). This CDR3 has 15 residues. V gave up 2 bases and J gave up 5 bases; unmatched junction bases: 7. CDR3 nucleotide sequence: TGCGCCAGCAGTGAGCCTGGACAGGGGACGGACGAGCAGTACTTC. Its protein is CASSEPGQGTDEQYF.

This clonotype has ten or more counts. The chain employs TRBV29-1 and TRBJ2-5, with D possibly being TRBD1 (5 bases). Germline V gene lookup returns CDR1 SQVTM and CDR2 ANQGSEA. The CDR3 is 12 residues long. Trimming left V 1 base short and J 8 bases short, with 11 bases between. The CDR3 region has the DNA TGCAGCGTTGAAGGATACCAGGGTACCCAGTACTTC. The encoded protein is CSVEGYQGTQYF.

This clonotype was detected only a few times. The chain is built from TRBV5-4 and TRBJ2-3; no clear D gene. From germline, CDR1 is SGHNT and CDR2 YYREEE (reference sequence). Between the trimmed V and J ends, which lost 0 bases and 9 bases, there was a span of 11 bases. The length of the CDR3 is 13 residues. The CDR3 sequence is CASSLGQHATQYF. CDR3 coding DNA: TGTGCCAGCAGCTTGGGTCAGCATGCCACGCAGTATTTT.

J is TRBJ1-1 and V is TRBV7-9; D is undetermined. The V and J ends lost 1 base and 7 bases respectively, with 16 bases between them. Germline CDR1 and CDR2: SEHNR and FQNEAQ (reference sequence). The CDR3 is made up of 15 amino acids. The CDR3 DNA reads as TGTGCCAGCAGCTTAGTCTCAACCGGTCGGGGTGAAGCTTTCTTT. Amino acids: CASSLVSTGRGEAFF.

This clonotype was picked up a small number of times. The rearrangement links TRBV29-1 to TRBJ2-5, with TRBD2 matching 14 bases. CDR3 length: 15 residues. CDR1 and CDR2 (germline): SQVTM, ANQGSEA. V was pared by 7 bases and J by 11 bases, with 15 bases of the junction left unmatched. Here the CDR3 reads CSAPTSGRAYNEQYF. CDR3 in DNA: TGCAGCGCTCCGACTAGCGGGAGGGCCTACAATGAGCAGTACTTC. Variable domain in full (rest from reference TRBV29-1 and TRBJ2-5): SAVISQKPSRDICQRGTSLTIQCQVDSQVTMMFWYRQQPGQSLTLIATANQGSEATYESGFVIDKFPISRPNLTFSTLTVSNMSPEDSSIYLCSAPTSGRAYNEQYFGPGTRLLVL.

The J gene is TRBJ2-5, the V gene TRBV5-5; 9 nucleotides align to TRBD1. The trim removed 5 bases at V and 5 bases at J, leaving 16 bases unmatched. The CDR3 length is 17 residues. The V gene's germline CDR1 is SGHKS and CDR2 YYEKEE (reference sequence). The CDR3 sequence: CASSYHAGTGLSETQYF. The CDR3 coding sequence is TGTGCCAGCAGTTACCATGCCGGGACAGGGTTGTCGGAGACCCAGTACTTC.

The CDR3 loop is CSVTSRDLLETQYF. CDR3 nucleotide sequence: TGCAGCGTAACCTCAAGGGACCTTCTTGAGACCCAGTACTTC. V is TRBV29-1 and J is TRBJ2-5, with D possibly being TRBD1 or TRBD2 (5 bases each). The CDR3 has 14 amino acids. In germline, CDR1 is SQVTM, CDR2 ANQGSEA. Between the trimmed V and J ends, which lost 6 bases and 5 bases, there was a span of 19 bases. Full variable domain (rest looked up from reference TRBV29-1 and TRBJ2-5): SAVISQKPSRDICQRGTSLTIQCQVDSQVTMMFWYRQQPGQSLTLIATANQGSEATYESGFVIDKFPISRPNLTFSTLTVSNMSPEDSSIYLCSVTSRDLLETQYFGPGTRLLVL.

Many counts were recorded for this clonotype. This chain connects TRBV11-2 to TRBJ1-2; D may be TRBD1 (5 bases). With 6 bases removed from V and 4 bases from J, the gap between germline ends came to 12 bases. Per the germline V gene, CDR1 is SGHAT and CDR2 is FQNNGV. The CDR3 consists of 13 residues. This CDR3 is CASRTGGTYGYTF. CDR3 DNA: TGTGCCAGCAGAACCGGTGGGACCTATGGCTACACCTTC.

Details on this clonotype: Given a much more abundant clone one base away, this may be a read error. The J gene is TRBJ2-4, the V gene TRBV6-1; the match to TRBD1 covers 7 bases. Per germline, CDR1 MNHNS and CDR2 SASEGT. The V and J ends lost 8 bases and 13 bases, in that order; junction bases with no gene match: 17. The CDR3 has 14 amino acids. Written as DNA, the CDR3 is TGTGCCAGCCCGGGGTTTCCTAGGGACAGCCTGCAGTACTTC. Its protein is CASPGFPRDSLQYF.

This clonotype was detected ten times or more. The chain couples TRBV4-3 to TRBJ2-7; TRBD1 agrees at 10 bases. This CDR3 has 16 residues. The V gene end was trimmed by 0 bases and the J gene end by 4 bases; junction bases not matched to a gene: 6. Germline V gene data show CDR1 as LGHNA and CDR2 as YSLEER. The CDR3 here is CASSQEGGQGVYEQYF. The CDR3 DNA reads TGCGCCAGCAGCCAAGAAGGAGGACAGGGGGTTTACGAGCAGTACTTC.